This T cell receptor (beta chain) was observed in a study of control samples from healthy donors and cancer patients. From germline, CDR1 is SQVTM and CDR2 ANQGSEA. The CDR3 is made up of 12 amino acids. Trimming took 7 bases from V and 5 from J, leaving 14 bases between them. The table came from immunoSEQ multiplex PCR; TCRdb's copy has only in-frame clones and leaves some out. The profile covers about 85,000 clones, with roughly 89% appearing a single time and 7.5% to 8% taken by the ten largest. Sample: blood. This chain uses TRBV29-1 with TRBJ2-5; D could derive from TRBD1 or TRBD2 (5 bases each). The clonotype originates from a woman aged 60-70 years in good health. The CDR3 bases are TGCAGCGCCCACATGGGGGAGGAGACCCAGTACTTC. This gives the protein CSAHMGEETQYF.